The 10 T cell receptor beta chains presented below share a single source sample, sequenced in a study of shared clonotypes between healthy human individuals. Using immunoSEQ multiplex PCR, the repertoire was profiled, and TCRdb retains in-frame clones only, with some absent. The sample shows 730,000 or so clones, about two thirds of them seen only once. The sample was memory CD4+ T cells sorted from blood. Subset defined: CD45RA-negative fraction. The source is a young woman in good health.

This CDR3 reads CASSVGVAGGNTGELFF. CDR3 sequence (DNA): TGTGCCAGCAGCGTAGGGGTTGCGGGAGGGAACACCGGGGAGCTGTTTTTT. The chain carries TRBV9 and TRBJ2-2; TRBD2 matches at 8 bases. The CDR3 totals 17 residues. J was trimmed by 1 base and V by 0 bases; bases with no gene match: 5. Per the germline V gene, CDR1 is SGDLS and CDR2 is YYNGEE.

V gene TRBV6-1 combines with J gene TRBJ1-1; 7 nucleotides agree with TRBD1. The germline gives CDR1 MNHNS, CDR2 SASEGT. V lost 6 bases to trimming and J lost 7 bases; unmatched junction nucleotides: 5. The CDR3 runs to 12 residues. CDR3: CASSAWTGEAFF. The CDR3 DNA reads TGTGCCAGCAGCGCCTGGACAGGTGAAGCTTTCTTT.

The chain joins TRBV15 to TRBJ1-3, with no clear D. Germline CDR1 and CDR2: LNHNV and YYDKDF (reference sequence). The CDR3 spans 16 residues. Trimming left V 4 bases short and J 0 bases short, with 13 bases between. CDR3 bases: TGTGCCACCAGCACTTGGTGGAGTAGCTCTGGAAACACCATATATTTT. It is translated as CATSTWWSSSGNTIYF.

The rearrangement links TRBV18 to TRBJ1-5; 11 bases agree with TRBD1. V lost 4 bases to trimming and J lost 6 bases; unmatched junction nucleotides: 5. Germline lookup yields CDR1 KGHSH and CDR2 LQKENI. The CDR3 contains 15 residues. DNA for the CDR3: TGTGCCAGCTCACAGGACAGGGGGCACGGTCAGCCCCAGCATTTT. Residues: CASSQDRGHGQPQHF.

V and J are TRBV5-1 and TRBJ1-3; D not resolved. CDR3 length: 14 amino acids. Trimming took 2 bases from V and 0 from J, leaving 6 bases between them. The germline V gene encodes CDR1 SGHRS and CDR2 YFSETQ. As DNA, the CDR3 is TGCGCCAGCAGCTTCGGTGACTCTGGAAACACCATATATTTT. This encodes CASSFGDSGNTIYF. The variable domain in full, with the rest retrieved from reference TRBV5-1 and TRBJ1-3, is KAGVTQTPRYLIKTRGQQVTLSCSPISGHRSVSWYQQTPGQGLQFLFEYFSETQRNKGNFPGRFSGRQFSNSRSEMNVSTLELGDSALYLCASSFGDSGNTIYFGEGSWLTVV.

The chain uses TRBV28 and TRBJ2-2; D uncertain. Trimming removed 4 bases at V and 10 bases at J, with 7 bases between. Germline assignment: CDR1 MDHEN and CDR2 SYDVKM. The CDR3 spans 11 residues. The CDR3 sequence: CASSSFSELFF. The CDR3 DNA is TGTGCCAGCAGTTCCTTCTCGGAGCTGTTTTTT.

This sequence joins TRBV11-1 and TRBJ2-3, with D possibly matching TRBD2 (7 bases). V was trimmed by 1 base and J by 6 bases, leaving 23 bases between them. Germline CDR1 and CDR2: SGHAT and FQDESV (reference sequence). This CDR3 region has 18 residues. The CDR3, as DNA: TGTGCCAGCAGCTTAGGGGGGCGGGCCGGCGGGAGAGCTGATACGCAGTATTTT. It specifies CASSLGGRAGGRADTQYF.

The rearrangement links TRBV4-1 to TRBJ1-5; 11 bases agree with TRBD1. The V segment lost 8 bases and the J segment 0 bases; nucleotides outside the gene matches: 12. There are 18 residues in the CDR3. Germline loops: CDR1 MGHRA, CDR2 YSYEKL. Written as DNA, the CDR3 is TGCGCCAGCGCTGAATCCGGGACAGGGGGTTATAGCAATCAGCCCCAGCATTTT. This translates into CASAESGTGGYSNQPQHF.

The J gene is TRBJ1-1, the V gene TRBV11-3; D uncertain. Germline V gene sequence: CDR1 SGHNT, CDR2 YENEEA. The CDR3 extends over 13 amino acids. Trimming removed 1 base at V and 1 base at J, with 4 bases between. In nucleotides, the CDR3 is TGTGCCAGCAGCTTAGCCAGGAACACTGAAGCTTTCTTT. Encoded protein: CASSLARNTEAFF.

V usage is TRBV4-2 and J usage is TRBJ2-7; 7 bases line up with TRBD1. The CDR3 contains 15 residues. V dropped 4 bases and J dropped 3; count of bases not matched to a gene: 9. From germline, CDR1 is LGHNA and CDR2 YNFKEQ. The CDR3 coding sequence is TGTGCCAGCAGCCCCGGAATCGCAGGGGGCTACGAGCAGTACTTC. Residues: CASSPGIAGGYEQYF.